The 25 T cell receptor beta chains given below trace back to one sample, sequenced in a study of early T cells in non-severe SARS-CoV-2 infection. TCRdb reprocessed the 5' RACE reads with MiXCR, giving one entry per CDR3 protein. The profile shows 45,000 to 75,000 distinct CDR3 sequences, about 8.9% of them singletons. Sequenced sample: whole blood. These receptors were taken from an adult who was a healthcare worker with PCR-confirmed SARS-CoV-2 infection or an uninfected control (not recorded which).

J is TRBJ2-3 and V is TRBV10-3, with 9 positions matching TRBD2. CDR1 is ENHRY and CDR2 is SYGVKD in the germline V gene. CDR3 length: 15 amino acids. Unmatched junction bases numbered 0, after V lost 2 bases and J lost 0 bases. DNA of the CDR3: TGTGCCATCAGTGAGCTAGCGGGGAGCACAGATACGCAGTATTTT. Amino acids: CAISELAGSTDTQYF.

This clonotype showed up many times. The J gene is TRBJ2-3, the V gene TRBV4-3; D remains unclear. Germline V CDR1 and CDR2: LGHNA, YSLEER. Trimming removed 0 bases from V and 6 bases from J, with 13 bases in between. The CDR3 has 15 residues. CDR3 region: CASSQEGLQQDTQYF. The CDR3 bases are TGCGCCAGCAGCCAAGAAGGATTACAGCAGGATACGCAGTATTTT.

This clonotype has at least ten counts. The chain employs TRBV7-3 and TRBJ2-5; D unresolved. This CDR3 has 13 amino acids. The ends were cut back, 1 base at V and 4 bases at J, with 7 bases in the middle. Looked up from germline, CDR1 is SGHTA and CDR2 is FQGTGA. The CDR3 spells CASSLNQGETQYF. CDR3 bases: TGTGCCAGCAGCTTAAATCAAGGAGAGACCCAGTACTTC. Full variable domain (remainder filled in from reference TRBV7-3 and TRBJ2-5): GAGVSQTPSNKVTEKGKYVELRCDPISGHTALYWYRQSLGQGPEFLIYFQGTGAADDSGLPNDRFFAVRPEGSVSTLKIQRTERGDSAVYLCASSLNQGETQYFGPGTRLLVL.

Ten or more counts support this clonotype. The chain recombines TRBV10-2 with TRBJ2-5; TRBD2 agrees at 9 bases. CDR1 WSHSY and CDR2 SAAADI come from the germline V gene. V dropped 6 bases and J dropped 4; count of bases not matched to a gene: 6. This CDR3 region has 14 residues. CDR3 sequence: CASRDSGSGETQYF. CDR3 DNA sequence: TGCGCCAGCAGAGATAGCGGGAGTGGAGAGACCCAGTACTTC.

This clonotype was counted many times. V and J are TRBV7-2 and TRBJ2-2; D unclear. Trimming pared 5 bases from V and 5 bases from J, leaving 12 bases between. The CDR3 contains 14 residues. The V gene's germline CDR1 is SGHTA and CDR2 FQGNSA. Written as DNA, the CDR3 is TGTGCCAGCAGCCCCATAGGCGTGACCGGGGAGCTGTTTTTT. It specifies CASSPIGVTGELFF.

The chain has TRBV2 and TRBJ2-5; D is undetermined. The CDR3 contains 13 residues. Germline V lookup: CDR1 SNHLY, CDR2 FYNNEI. The V gene lost 4 bases and the J gene lost 7 bases, with 13 bases spanning the gap. The CDR3 coding sequence is TGTGCCAGCAGTGCCGAGAACCTCGGGACCCAGTACTTC. Its protein product is CASSAENLGTQYF. Combining the CDR3 with reference TRBV2 and TRBJ2-5 gives the whole variable domain EPEVTQTPSHQVTQMGQEVILRCVPISNHLYFYWYRQILGQKVEFLVSFYNNEISEKSEIFDDQFSVERPDGSNFTLKIRSTKLEDSAMYFCASSAENLGTQYFGPGTRLLVL.

This chain uses TRBV29-1 with TRBJ1-2; 9 bases are a match to TRBD1. After removal of 5 bases from V and 4 bases from J, the junction contained 5 bases not matched to a gene. In germline, CDR1 is SQVTM, CDR2 ANQGSEA. The CDR3 spans 13 residues. The CDR3: CSVTGGISYGYTF. CDR3 in DNA: TGCAGCGTTACAGGGGGCATAAGCTATGGCTACACCTTC. The whole variable domain, filled in from reference TRBV29-1 and TRBJ1-2, reads SAVISQKPSRDICQRGTSLTIQCQVDSQVTMMFWYRQQPGQSLTLIATANQGSEATYESGFVIDKFPISRPNLTFSTLTVSNMSPEDSSIYLCSVTGGISYGYTFGSGTRLTVV.

This clonotype showed up just a few times. The chain uses TRBV6-5 and TRBJ2-7; D is tentatively TRBD1 or TRBD2 (5 bases each). Trimming stripped 7 bases from V and 2 bases from J, with 12 bases between. The CDR3 spans 13 residues. The germline V gene has CDR1 MNHEY and CDR2 SVGAGI. The CDR3 region is CASTRDGTYEQYF. In DNA, the CDR3 is TGTGCCAGCACCCGGGACGGAACCTACGAGCAGTACTTC.

This clonotype was seen ten or more times. V is TRBV5-1 and J is TRBJ2-3; D gene uncertain. Germline-derived CDR1 and CDR2 are SGHRS and YFSETQ. V lost 6 bases, J lost 6 bases, and 14 bases lay in between. The length of the CDR3 is 13 residues. CDR3 sequence: CASTTTMGDTQYF. CDR3 coding DNA: TGCGCCAGCACAACCACTATGGGGGATACGCAGTATTTT. Full variable domain (rest looked up from reference TRBV5-1 and TRBJ2-3): KAGVTQTPRYLIKTRGQQVTLSCSPISGHRSVSWYQQTPGQGLQFLFEYFSETQRNKGNFPGRFSGRQFSNSRSEMNVSTLELGDSALYLCASTTTMGDTQYFGPGTRLTVL.

The chain joins TRBV10-3 to TRBJ2-1, with 8 positions matching TRBD2. The ends lost 7 bases at V and 6 bases at J; junction bases unmatched: 11. CDR1 is ENHRY, CDR2 SYGVKD, per germline. This CDR3 comprises 15 residues. The CDR3 here is CAITKDGRAGNEQFF. DNA of the CDR3: TGTGCCATCACTAAAGACGGGAGGGCCGGCAATGAGCAGTTCTTC.

This clonotype was detected many times. V gene TRBV20-1 combines with J gene TRBJ2-1; either TRBD1 or TRBD2 may supply D (6 bases each). Germline CDR1 reads DFQATT; CDR2 reads SNEGSKA (reference sequence). V lost 7 bases and J 4 bases, leaving 17 bases between the germline ends. The length of the CDR3 is 14 residues. This CDR3 reads CSVPLRGGYNEQFF. The CDR3 DNA is TGCAGTGTTCCTCTCAGGGGAGGTTACAATGAGCAGTTCTTC.

The chain uses TRBV19 and TRBJ2-7; 7 bases map to TRBD1. The germline V gene encodes CDR1 LNHDA and CDR2 SQIVND (reference sequence). V shed 3 bases, J shed 2 bases, and the junction held 4 bases outside the gene matches. The CDR3 length is 14 residues. CDR3 sequence reads: CASSIGTETYEQYF. The CDR3 coding sequence is TGTGCCAGTAGTATTGGGACAGAGACCTACGAGCAGTACTTC.

CDR3 in amino acids: CSARDGEAFF. CDR3 bases: TGCAGTGCTAGGGATGGCGAAGCTTTCTTT. The V call is TRBV20-1, the J call TRBJ1-1; D gene ambiguous. The CDR3 consists of 10 residues. Trimming removed 3 bases at V and 8 bases at J, with 7 bases between. CDR1 and CDR2 from the germline V gene are DFQATT and SNEGSKA (reference sequence).

This clonotype was observed many times. This chain uses TRBV20-1 with TRBJ2-1; 10 bases match TRBD2. V was clipped by 3 bases and J by 0 bases; unmatched bases: 8. CDR3 length equals 17 residues. CDR1 is DFQATT and CDR2 is SNEGSKA in the germline V gene (reference sequence). The CDR3 reads CSARPLAGLSSYNEQFF. The DNA for the CDR3 is TGCAGTGCTAGGCCACTAGCGGGACTAAGCTCCTACAATGAGCAGTTCTTC.

This sequence joins TRBV6-2 or TRBV6-3 and TRBJ1-1; 10 bases are shared with TRBD1. The CDR3 covers 18 residues. Looked up from germline, CDR1 is MNHEY and CDR2 is SVGEGT. The ends lost 0 bases at V and 4 bases at J; junction bases unmatched: 11. The CDR3 bases are TGTGCCAGCAGTTACTCGGGACAGGGGCTTGAGTTTTCCACTGAAGCTTTCTTT. This gives the protein CASSYSGQGLEFSTEAFF.

This chain uses TRBV5-1 with TRBJ2-3; 7 nucleotides agree with TRBD1. The junction had 7 bases not matched to a gene; V was cut back by 4 bases and J by 5 bases. The CDR3 runs to 14 residues. Germline loops: CDR1 SGHRS, CDR2 YFSETQ. The CDR3 loop reads CASSAEGAEDTQYF. Written as DNA, the CDR3 is TGCGCCAGCAGCGCCGAGGGGGCCGAAGATACGCAGTATTTT.

This clonotype was picked up many times. The chain joins TRBV12-3 or TRBV12-4 to TRBJ1-5; 10 nucleotides line up with TRBD1. CDR3 length: 16 residues. With V trimmed by 1 base and J by 7 bases, 7 bases remained unmatched. The CDR3 coding sequence is TGTGCCAGCAGTTTAGGCCTGGACAGGGGGAGACAGCCCCAGCATTTT. Amino acid sequence: CASSLGLDRGRQPQHF.

This clonotype showed up many times. J is TRBJ2-5 and V is TRBV24-1; D gene uncertain. The CDR3 covers 11 residues. The germline CDR1 and CDR2 sequences are KGHDR and SFDVKD. V lost 0 bases and J 7 bases, leaving 2 bases between the germline ends. CDR3 nucleotides: TGTGCCACCAGTGATTTGTCGACCCAGTACTTC. Translated: CATSDLSTQYF.

This clonotype was seen ten or more times. This chain joins TRBV7-6 and TRBJ2-7; a weak D match, TRBD2 (6 bases). V shed 5 bases and J shed 6 bases, with 23 bases lying between them. CDR3 size: 16 residues. Germline V CDR1 and CDR2: SGHVS, FNYEAQ. The CDR3 DNA follows: TGTGCCAGCAGCCCGACCGGCCGGACTATTACATCCGAGCAGTACTTC. Translating it yields CASSPTGRTITSEQYF.

This clonotype showed up many times. This chain uses TRBV5-5 with TRBJ2-1, with a possible D match to TRBD1 (5 bases). Germline CDR1 and CDR2: SGHKS and YYEKEE (reference sequence). V lost 4 bases and J 7 bases, leaving 18 bases between the germline ends. The CDR3 sequence is 15 residues long. CDR3: CASSRLITPGNEQFF. The CDR3, as DNA: TGTGCCAGCAGCCGATTAATTACCCCAGGGAATGAGCAGTTCTTC.

This clonotype showed up just a few times. The CDR3 coding sequence is TGTGCCAGCAGCTCCGACAGGGCGGACAATCAGCCCCAGCATTTT. Its protein product is CASSSDRADNQPQHF. V and J are TRBV28 and TRBJ1-5, with TRBD1 matching over 7 bases. Germline CDR1 reads MDHEN; CDR2 reads SYDVKM. This CDR3 is 15 amino acids long. V shed 6 bases and J 3 bases; nucleotides not matched to a gene: 8.

This rearrangement joins TRBV20-1 to TRBJ2-3, with a possible D match to TRBD1 (5 bases). Trimming stripped 0 bases from V and 2 bases from J, with 9 bases between. Germline V gene sequence: CDR1 DFQATT, CDR2 SNEGSKA (reference sequence). The CDR3 sequence is 14 residues long. The CDR3 region has the DNA TGCAGTGCTAGAGATAGGGGATTCACAGATACGCAGTATTTT. Its translation: CSARDRGFTDTQYF.

This clonotype has just a few counts. V usage is TRBV15 and J usage is TRBJ2-4; either TRBD1 or TRBD2 may fit D (6 bases each). Germline V lookup: CDR1 LNHNV, CDR2 YYDKDF (reference sequence). V was cut by 5 bases and J by 8 bases, with 13 bases left in between. CDR3 length: 13 amino acids. Written as DNA, the CDR3 is TGTGCCACCAGCCCCATGGGGGGCGACATTCAGTACTTC. Translated, it gives CATSPMGGDIQYF.

This clonotype was detected ten times or more. CDR3 DNA: TGTGCCACCACTCGACGGACAGTCGTCATGGGGGGTTCACCCCTCCACTTT. Its protein is CATTRRTVVMGGSPLHF. The chain recombines TRBV24-1 with TRBJ1-6; a weak D match, TRBD1 (6 bases). Trimming left V 8 bases short and J 9 bases short, with 25 bases between. The length of the CDR3 is 17 residues. Germline CDR1 reads KGHDR; CDR2 reads SFDVKD.

The table lists this clonotype with many counts. This CDR3 reads CASSQDFTGDQPQHF. Here the CDR3 DNA reads TGTGCCAGCAGCCAAGATTTTACAGGCGATCAGCCCCAGCATTTT. The gene calls are TRBV3-1 and TRBJ1-5; possible D gene TRBD1, 5 bases. Germline V lookup: CDR1 LGHDT, CDR2 YNNKEL (reference sequence). The CDR3 has 15 residues. V lost 0 bases and J 5 bases, leaving 11 bases between the germline ends.